This T cell receptor (beta chain) was sequenced in a study of control samples from healthy donors and cancer patients. Germline V gene lookup returns CDR1 LNHDA and CDR2 SQIVND (reference sequence). The junction had 9 bases not matched to a gene; V was cut back by 6 bases and J by 6 bases. CDR3 length equals 14 residues. The repertoire was sequenced with immunoSEQ multiplex PCR; TCRdb's copy has only in-frame clones and lacks some. The sample lists over 55,000 clones, more than 85% seen once, with roughly 0.9% in the top ten. This chain links TRBV19 with TRBJ2-7; 9 positions match TRBD1. Sequenced input: PBMCs. The TCR originated in a man aged 25-45 years with colorectal cancer. The CDR3 bases are TGTGCCAGTAGCGAACGCCGGGACAGGGTCGAGCAGTACTTC. Translated: CASSERRDRVEQYF.